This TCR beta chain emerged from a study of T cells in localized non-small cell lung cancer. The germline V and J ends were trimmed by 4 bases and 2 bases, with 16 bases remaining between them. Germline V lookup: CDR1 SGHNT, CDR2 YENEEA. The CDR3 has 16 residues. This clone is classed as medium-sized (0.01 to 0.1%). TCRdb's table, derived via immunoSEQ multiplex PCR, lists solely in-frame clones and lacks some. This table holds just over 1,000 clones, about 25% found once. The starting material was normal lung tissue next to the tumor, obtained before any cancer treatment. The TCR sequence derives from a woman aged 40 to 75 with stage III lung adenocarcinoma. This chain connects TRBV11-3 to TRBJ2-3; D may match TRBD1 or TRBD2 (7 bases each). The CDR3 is CASSSSGGGFTDTQYF. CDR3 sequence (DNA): TGTGCCAGCAGCTCTAGCGGAGGGGGCTTCACAGATACGCAGTATTTT.